This TCR beta chain was found in a study of T cells after yellow fever vaccination. Overall study results and limits: Although most clonotypes did not, a small share appeared in both CD4 and CD8 compartments.

As TCR cDNA was made by 5'RACE template switching, a universal primer site and UMIs were added. TCRdb independently ran MiXCR on the 5' RACE reads; one entry per CDR3 protein. The sample carries about 340,000 distinct CDR3 sequences, about 4% recorded once. This clonotype was counted ten times or more. Its antigen remains unknown. Trimming cost V 3 bases and J 7 bases, with 11 bases left between them. The CDR3 consists of 13 residues. Germline loops: CDR1 SGHKS, CDR2 YYEKEE (reference sequence). The sequence was collected from a young man who received the YFV17D yellow fever vaccine. This material consisted of PBMCs, taken 5 days after the yellow fever booster vaccination. J is TRBJ2-1 and V is TRBV5-5; perhaps TRBD2 as D (5 bases). CDR3 nucleotide sequence: TGTGCCAGCAGCTCCGCGGGCGAGAATGAGCAGTTCTTC. Encoded protein: CASSSAGENEQFF.